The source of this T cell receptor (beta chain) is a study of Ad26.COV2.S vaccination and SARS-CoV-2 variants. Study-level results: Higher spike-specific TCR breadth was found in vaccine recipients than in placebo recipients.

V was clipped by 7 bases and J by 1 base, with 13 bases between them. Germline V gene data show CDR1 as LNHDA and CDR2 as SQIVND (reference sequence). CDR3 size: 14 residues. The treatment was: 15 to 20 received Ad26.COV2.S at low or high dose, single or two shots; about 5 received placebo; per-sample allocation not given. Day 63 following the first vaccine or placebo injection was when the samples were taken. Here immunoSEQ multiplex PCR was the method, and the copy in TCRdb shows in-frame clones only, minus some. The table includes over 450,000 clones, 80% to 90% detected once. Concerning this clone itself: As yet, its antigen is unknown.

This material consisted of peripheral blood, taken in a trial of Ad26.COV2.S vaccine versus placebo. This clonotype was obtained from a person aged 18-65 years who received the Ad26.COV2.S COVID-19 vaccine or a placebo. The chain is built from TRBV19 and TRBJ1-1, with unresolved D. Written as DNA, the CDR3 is TGTGCCAGTACGAGTCCCATGTGGAACACTGAAGCTTTCTTT. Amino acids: CASTSPMWNTEAFF.